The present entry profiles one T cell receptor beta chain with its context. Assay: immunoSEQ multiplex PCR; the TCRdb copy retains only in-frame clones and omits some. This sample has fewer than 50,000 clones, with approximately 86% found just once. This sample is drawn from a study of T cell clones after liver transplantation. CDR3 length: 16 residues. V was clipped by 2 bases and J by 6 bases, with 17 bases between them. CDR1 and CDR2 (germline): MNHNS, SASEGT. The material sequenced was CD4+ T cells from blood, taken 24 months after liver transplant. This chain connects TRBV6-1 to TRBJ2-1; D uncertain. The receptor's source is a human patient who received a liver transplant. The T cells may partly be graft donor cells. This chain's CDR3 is CASSELLTIKSNEQFF. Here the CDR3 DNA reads TGTGCCAGCAGTGAACTGCTAACGATTAAATCCAATGAGCAGTTCTTC.